This TCR beta chain comes out of a study of cytomegalovirus exposure and HLA in healthy donors. Whole-study findings and limits: Differences between HLA loci emerged in a later analysis of TCR association rates, with DRB1 most and HLA-C fewest. For cytomegalovirus status, the classifier reportedly gave diagnoses with high specificity and sensitivity. Productive rates of about 87% or about 30% were seen for most TCR beta V segments in an earlier analysis. It was about 180 TCR beta chains that were listed as cytomegalovirus-associated.

About this clone: Its target is not known.

It was with 60 Vbeta and 13 Jbeta primers that the PCR ran. This table comes from immunoSEQ multiplex PCR, and its TCRdb copy is limited to in-frame clones, with some not included. The sample has 100,000 to 150,000 clones; about 83% are singletons. This sequence originates from a woman aged 40 to 49 in good health and CMV-seropositive. Specimen: PBMCs.

CDR3 bases: TGTGCCAGCAGCTTACTAGCGGATTACAATGAGCAGTTCTTC. This translates into CASSLLADYNEQFF. The V gene is TRBV7-9, the J gene TRBJ2-1; 7 positions match TRBD2. The germline CDR1 and CDR2 sequences are SEHNR and FQNEAQ (reference sequence). V was clipped by 2 bases and J by 4 bases; unmatched bases: 2. The CDR3 sequence is 14 residues long.